The present T cell receptor beta chain was sequenced within a study of human T cells and chemical hapten exposure (dated by TCRdb to the early 2020s). Turning to the overall study: For sensitization, 2% DPC in acetone was applied to a 2 cm by 2 cm area of upper inner arm skin. Throughout the study period of 20 to 25 weeks, patients also received therapeutic DPC doses to the scalp every week. Alopecia areata with under or over 50% scalp involvement, alopecia totalis and alopecia universalis were represented in the patient cohort, which was mostly female. Libraries were pooled for sequencing, and variation in per-sample TCR yields was attributed mainly to small differences in library volumes within the pool. Patch testing was performed on the upper back with Finn chambers containing 0.01% DPC, and the patch tests were scored after 6 days according to International Contact Dermatitis Research Group standards. For TCR sequencing, blood came from approximately 29 alopecia patients at anywhere from one to four time points (pre-sensitization, 2, 6 and 24 weeks). Blood samples were taken from patients before sensitization (week 0) and then at 2, 6 and about 24 weeks after DPC sensitization. This study followed changes in the peripheral blood TCR repertoire in vivo during primary and secondary sensitization of alopecia patients to the hapten diphenylcyclopropenone (DPC).

CDR1 and CDR2 are read off the germline V gene (reference sequence) as DFQATT and SNEGSKA. From V the trimming removes 0 bases and from J it removes 1 base, while the gene matches leave 8 bases of the junction unaccounted for. The CDR3 goes from the cysteine to the phenylalanine over 17 residues. The entry retains the CDR3 DNA only, 51 bases that are in frame from base 1. This clonotype has only a few counts. The specificity of this receptor is unknown. There are no base qualities to consult, and no much larger clone falls within one base. The library was prepared using RACE. Sequenced on a NextSeq 500. During library preparation, unique molecular identifiers were attached to individual cDNA molecules so that TCRs could be counted in a quantitative, reproducible way. From each blood RNA sample, both TCR alpha and TCR beta chains were sequenced. Processing in the source paper ran as follows. Samples had a median of roughly 91,000 TCRs, with a range from roughly 20,000 to 690,600. V, J and CDR3 annotation of the TCR reads was performed with the Decombinator software suite. For PS versus PT1 abundance plots, all samples were subsampled to the same number of TCRs (28,000). Expanded TCRs were defined as absent before sensitization and observed at least eight times at the 2-week time point. TCRdb reprocessing: public reads trimmed at Q25 with fastp, clones called with MiXCR, in-frame beta chains kept. Each entry merges the rows of one CDR3 protein and shows their most common DNA and genes. TCRdb, not the original authors, processed these V and J calls. The sample table records some 89,000 distinct CDR3 sequences; around 25% of these occur just once. In total, the top ten clones hold 10% to 13% of the sample.

The paper as a whole reports these results and caveats: After repeated subsampling, the strength of the expansion versus patch-test correlation and the threshold at which it became significant changed. Compared with pre-sensitization or healthy control sets, expanded TCRs formed significantly more large CDR3 similarity clusters, which is consistent with antigen-driven responses. The number of PT1 expanded TCRs positively correlated with patch test score, significant at thresholds 8, 16 and 32 but not 4. No change with DPC sensitization was found in the number of TCRs above 1 in 1000 frequency, and no evidence of global repertoire structure alterations was found. Because all patients had alopecia, a presumed autoimmune disease, the immune response of the patients might differ from that of healthy individuals.

The intended sense of this specimen's time point label: patch test 3, about 24 weeks after DPC sensitization. This sample's treatment or condition label indicates: therapeutic diphenylcyclopropenone sensitization with weekly scalp DPC. Blood at each patch-test visit was drawn before the patch test was applied. Eligible patients were aged 18 to 70, diagnosed with alopecia, deemed suitable for DPC therapy, and excluded if pregnant. Total RNA was extracted from unfractionated whole blood collected in Tempus Blood RNA tubes. The receptor was derived from a man between 40 and 49 years old with alopecia areata. Some clones in this sample may be carry-over from other donors' samples. The source was whole blood, collected in connection with sensitization to the hapten diphenylcyclopropenone (DPC). Recombination connected TRBV20-1 to TRBJ2-7; TRBD2 fits 11 bases in the junction. The DNA reads as follows: TGCAGTGCTAGAGACCTGTTCCGGACTAGCGGGTCCTACGAGCAGTACTTC. Its amino acids are CSARDLFRTSGSYEQYF.